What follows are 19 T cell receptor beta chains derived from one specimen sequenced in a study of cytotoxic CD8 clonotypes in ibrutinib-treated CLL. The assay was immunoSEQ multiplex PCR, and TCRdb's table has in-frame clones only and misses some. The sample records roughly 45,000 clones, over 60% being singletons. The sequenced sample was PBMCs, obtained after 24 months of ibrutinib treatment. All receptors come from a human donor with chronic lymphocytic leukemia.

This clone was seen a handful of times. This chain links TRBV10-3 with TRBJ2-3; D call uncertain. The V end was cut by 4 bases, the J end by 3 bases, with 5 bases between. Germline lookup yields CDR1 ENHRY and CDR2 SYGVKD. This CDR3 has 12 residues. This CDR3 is CAISGKTDTQYF. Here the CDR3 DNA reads TGTGCCATCAGTGGGAAGACAGATACGCAGTATTTT.

The CDR3 protein is CASSLVESDTQYF. The CDR3 nucleotides read TGTGCCAGCAGCTTGGTTGAGTCAGATACGCAGTATTTT. The V and J genes are TRBV5-4 and TRBJ2-3; no clear D gene. Germline CDR1 reads SGHNT; CDR2 reads YYREEE (reference sequence). V lost 0 bases and J 4 bases, leaving 6 bases between the germline ends. CDR3 size: 13 residues.

The CDR3 is CASRHRIGREETQYF. CDR3 DNA: TGTGCCAGCAGGCACAGGATAGGACGGGAAGAGACCCAGTACTTC. The chain has TRBV2 and TRBJ2-5; maybe TRBD1 (5 bases). Deletions cut 6 bases from V and 3 bases from J, with 17 bases between. CDR3 length equals 15 residues. Germline CDR1 reads SNHLY; CDR2 reads FYNNEI. Complete variable domain (other parts from reference TRBV2 and TRBJ2-5): EPEVTQTPSHQVTQMGQEVILRCVPISNHLYFYWYRQILGQKVEFLVSFYNNEISEKSEIFDDQFSVERPDGSNFTLKIRSTKLEDSAMYFCASRHRIGREETQYFGPGTRLLVL.

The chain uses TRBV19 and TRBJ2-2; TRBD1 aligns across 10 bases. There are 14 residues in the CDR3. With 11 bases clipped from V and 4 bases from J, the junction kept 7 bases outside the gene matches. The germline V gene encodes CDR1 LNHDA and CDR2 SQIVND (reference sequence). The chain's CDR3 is CACMRTGGTGELFF. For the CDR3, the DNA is TGTGCCTGTATGAGGACAGGGGGCACCGGGGAGCTGTTTTTT.

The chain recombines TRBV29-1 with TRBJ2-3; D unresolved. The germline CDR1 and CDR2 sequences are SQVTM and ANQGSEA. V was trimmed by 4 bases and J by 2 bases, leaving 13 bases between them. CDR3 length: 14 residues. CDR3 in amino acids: CSVGPFDNTDTQYF. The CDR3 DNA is TGCAGCGTTGGCCCCTTCGACAACACAGATACGCAGTATTTT.

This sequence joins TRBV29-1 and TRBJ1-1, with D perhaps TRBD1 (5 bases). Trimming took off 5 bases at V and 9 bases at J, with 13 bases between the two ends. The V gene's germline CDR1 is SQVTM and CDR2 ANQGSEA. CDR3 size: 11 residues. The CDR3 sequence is CSVTGAKQAFF. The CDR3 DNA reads TGCAGCGTTACCGGGGCCAAGCAAGCTTTCTTT.

The CDR3 DNA sequence: TGTGCCAGCAATCCGAGGGGACTAGCGGTTTACGAGCAGTACTTC. Translating gives CASNPRGLAVYEQYF. The genes are TRBV2 and TRBJ2-7; 11 bases map to TRBD2. Trimming removed 7 bases from V and 4 bases from J; junction bases left unmatched: 9. Germline V gene data show CDR1 as SNHLY and CDR2 as FYNNEI. CDR3 length equals 15 residues.

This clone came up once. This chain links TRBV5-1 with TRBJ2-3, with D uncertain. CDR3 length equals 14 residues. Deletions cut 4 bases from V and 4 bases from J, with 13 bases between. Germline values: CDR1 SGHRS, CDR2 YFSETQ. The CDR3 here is CASSAQFLADTQYF. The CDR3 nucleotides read TGCGCCAGCAGCGCACAGTTTTTAGCAGATACGCAGTATTTT.

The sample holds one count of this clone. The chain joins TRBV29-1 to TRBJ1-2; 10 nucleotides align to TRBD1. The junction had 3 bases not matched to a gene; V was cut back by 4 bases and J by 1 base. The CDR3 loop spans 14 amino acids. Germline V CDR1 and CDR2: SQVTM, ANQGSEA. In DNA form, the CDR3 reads TGCAGCGTTGCCGGGACAGGGGATAACTATGGCTACACCTTC. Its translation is CSVAGTGDNYGYTF.

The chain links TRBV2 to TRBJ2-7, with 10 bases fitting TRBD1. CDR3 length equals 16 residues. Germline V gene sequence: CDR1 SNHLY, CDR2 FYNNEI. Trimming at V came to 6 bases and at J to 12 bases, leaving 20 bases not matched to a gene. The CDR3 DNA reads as TGTGCCAGCAGAGGTGGGCCGGGACAGGGGATAGGTTTACCGTACTTC. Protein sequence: CASRGGPGQGIGLPYF.

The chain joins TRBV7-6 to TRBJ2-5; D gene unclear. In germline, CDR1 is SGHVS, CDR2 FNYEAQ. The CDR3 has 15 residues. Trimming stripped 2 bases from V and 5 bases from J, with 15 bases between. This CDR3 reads CASSLLSTPLETQYF. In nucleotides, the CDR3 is TGTGCCAGCAGCTTATTAAGCACCCCATTGGAGACCCAGTACTTC.

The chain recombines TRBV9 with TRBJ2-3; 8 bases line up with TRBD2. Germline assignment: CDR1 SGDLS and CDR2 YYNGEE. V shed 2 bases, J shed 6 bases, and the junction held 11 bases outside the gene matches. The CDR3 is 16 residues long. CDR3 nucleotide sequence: TGTGCCAGCAGCGTGTCAGCGGGGGAACCATGGGATACGCAGTATTTT. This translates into CASSVSAGEPWDTQYF.

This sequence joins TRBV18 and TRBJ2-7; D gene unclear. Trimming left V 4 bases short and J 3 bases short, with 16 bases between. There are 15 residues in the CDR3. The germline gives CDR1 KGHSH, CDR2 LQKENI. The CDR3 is CASSLSHEVSYEQYF. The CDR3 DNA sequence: TGTGCCAGCTCACTATCCCATGAGGTCAGCTACGAGCAGTACTTC.

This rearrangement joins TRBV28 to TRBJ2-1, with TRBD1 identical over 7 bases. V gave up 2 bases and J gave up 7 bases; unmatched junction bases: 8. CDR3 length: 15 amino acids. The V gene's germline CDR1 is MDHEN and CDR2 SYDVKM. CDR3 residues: CASSLRTGRRNEQFF. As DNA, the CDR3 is TGTGCCAGCAGTTTAAGGACAGGCCGAAGGAATGAGCAGTTCTTC.

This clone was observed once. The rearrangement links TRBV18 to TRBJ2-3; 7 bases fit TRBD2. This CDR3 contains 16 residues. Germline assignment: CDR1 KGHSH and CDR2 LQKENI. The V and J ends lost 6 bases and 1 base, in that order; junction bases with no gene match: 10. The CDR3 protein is CASSQLGLGGTDTQYF. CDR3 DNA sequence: TGTGCCAGCTCTCAACTCGGACTAGGAGGCACAGATACGCAGTATTTT.

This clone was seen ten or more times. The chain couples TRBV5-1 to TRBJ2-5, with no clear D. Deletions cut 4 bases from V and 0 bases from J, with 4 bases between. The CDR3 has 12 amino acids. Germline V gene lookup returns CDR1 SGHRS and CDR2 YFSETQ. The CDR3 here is CASSANQETQYF. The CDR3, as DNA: TGCGCCAGCAGCGCCAACCAAGAGACCCAGTACTTC.

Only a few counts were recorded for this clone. This chain's CDR3 is CASSTGYSYEQYF. The CDR3 DNA follows: TGTGCCAGCAGTACAGGGTACTCCTACGAGCAGTACTTC. The chain has TRBV6-5 and TRBJ2-7, with TRBD1 as a possible D gene (6 bases). CDR3 length equals 13 residues. Trimming left V 5 bases short and J 0 bases short, with 8 bases between. Germline loops: CDR1 MNHEY, CDR2 SVGAGI.

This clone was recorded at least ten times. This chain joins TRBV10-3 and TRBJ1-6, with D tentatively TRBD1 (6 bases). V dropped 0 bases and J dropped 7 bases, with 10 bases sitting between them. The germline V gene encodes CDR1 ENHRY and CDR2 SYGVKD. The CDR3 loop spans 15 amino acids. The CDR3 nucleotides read TGTGCCATCAGTGAGTCGAGTAGGGGGAATTCACCCCTCCACTTT. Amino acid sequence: CAISESSRGNSPLHF.

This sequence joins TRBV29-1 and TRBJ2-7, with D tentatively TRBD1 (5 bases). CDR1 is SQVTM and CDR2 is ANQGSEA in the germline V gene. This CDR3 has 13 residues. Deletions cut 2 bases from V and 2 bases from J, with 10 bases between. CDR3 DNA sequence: TGCAGCGTTGAACCGCAGGGTGCCTACGAGCAGTACTTC. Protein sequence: CSVEPQGAYEQYF.